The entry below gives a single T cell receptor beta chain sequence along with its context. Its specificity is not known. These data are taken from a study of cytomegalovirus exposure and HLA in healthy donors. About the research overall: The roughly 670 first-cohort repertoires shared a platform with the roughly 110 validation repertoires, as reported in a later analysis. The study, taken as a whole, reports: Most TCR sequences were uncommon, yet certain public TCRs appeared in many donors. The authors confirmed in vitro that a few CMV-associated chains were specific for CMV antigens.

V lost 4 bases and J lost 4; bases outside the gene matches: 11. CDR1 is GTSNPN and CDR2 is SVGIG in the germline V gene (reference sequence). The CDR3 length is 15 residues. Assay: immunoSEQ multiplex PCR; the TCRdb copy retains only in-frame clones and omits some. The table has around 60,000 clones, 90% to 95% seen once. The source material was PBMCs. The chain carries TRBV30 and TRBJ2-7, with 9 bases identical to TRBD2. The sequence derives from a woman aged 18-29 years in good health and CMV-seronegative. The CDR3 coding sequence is TGTGCCTGGACCGAGAGGCTAGCGGGACGATACGAGCAGTACTTC. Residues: CAWTERLAGRYEQYF.